The clone carrying this TCR beta chain was counted a few times. Its specificity is unknown. The CDR3 loop spans 16 amino acids. The germline CDR1 and CDR2 sequences are SEHNR and FQNEAQ (reference sequence). Trimming removed 3 bases from V and 7 bases from J, with 21 bases in between. The table came from immunoSEQ multiplex PCR; TCRdb's copy has only in-frame clones and leaves some out. The data show some 4,800 clones, about 61% seen once. The data belong to a study of CD4+ T cells in melanoma. Findings of the study overall: In melanoma, neoantigen-specific CD4+ T cells reportedly differed in differentiation state. A reported correlation linked neoantigen-specific CD4+ T cells to CD8+, macrophage and B cell function.

This sequence joins TRBV7-9 and TRBJ2-5; D might be TRBD2 (5 bases). The sample taken for sequencing was cells from a culture (not recorded whether cultured in vitro). This receptor was taken from a human donor with melanoma. This CDR3 is CASSLEVGRLWGTQYF. As DNA, the CDR3 is TGTGCCAGCAGCTTGGAGGTTGGTCGCCTTTGGGGGACCCAGTACTTC.